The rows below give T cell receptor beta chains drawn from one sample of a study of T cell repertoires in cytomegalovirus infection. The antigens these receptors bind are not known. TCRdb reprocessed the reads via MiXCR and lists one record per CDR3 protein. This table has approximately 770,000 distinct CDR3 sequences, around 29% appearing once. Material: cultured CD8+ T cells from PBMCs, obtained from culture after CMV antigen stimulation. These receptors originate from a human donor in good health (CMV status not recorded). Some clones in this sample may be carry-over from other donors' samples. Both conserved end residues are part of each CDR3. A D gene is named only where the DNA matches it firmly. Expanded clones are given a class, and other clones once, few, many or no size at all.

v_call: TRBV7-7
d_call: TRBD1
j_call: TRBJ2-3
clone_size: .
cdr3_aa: CASSLAVGDRATDTQYF
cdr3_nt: TGTGCTAGCAGCTTAGCGGTAGGGGACAGGGCCACAGATACGCAGTATTTT

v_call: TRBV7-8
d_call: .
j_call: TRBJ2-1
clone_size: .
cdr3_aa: CASRLLISGSYNEQFF
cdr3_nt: TGTGCCAGCAGACTGCTCATAAGCGGCTCCTACAATGAGCAGTTCTTC

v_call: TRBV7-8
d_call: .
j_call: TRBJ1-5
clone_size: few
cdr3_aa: CASSIETGPSQPQHF
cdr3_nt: TGTGCCAGCAGCATCGAAACAGGGCCGAGTCAGCCCCAGCATTTT

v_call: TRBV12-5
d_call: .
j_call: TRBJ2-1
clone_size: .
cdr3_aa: CASGLVGTSSYNEQFF
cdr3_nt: TGTGCTAGTGGTTTGGTAGGAACGAGCTCCTACAATGAGCAGTTCTTC

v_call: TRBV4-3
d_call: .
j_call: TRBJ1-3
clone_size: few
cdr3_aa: CASSQDWGQVGNTIYF
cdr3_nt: TGCGCCAGCAGCCAAGATTGGGGGCAGGTCGGAAACACCATATATTTT

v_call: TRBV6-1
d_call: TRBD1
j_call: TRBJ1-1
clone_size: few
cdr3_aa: CASGQGRLEAFF
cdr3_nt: TGTGCCAGCGGACAGGGTCGGTTGGAAGCTTTCTTT

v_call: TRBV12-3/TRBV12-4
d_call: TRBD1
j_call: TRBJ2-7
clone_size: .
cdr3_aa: CASGGAGGTYEQYF
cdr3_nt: TGTGCCAGCGGTGGGGCAGGGGGAACCTACGAGCAGTACTTC

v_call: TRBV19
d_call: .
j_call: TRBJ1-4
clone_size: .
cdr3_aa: CASSWAVATNEKLFF
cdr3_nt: TGTGCCAGTAGTTGGGCAGTTGCAACTAATGAAAAACTGTTTTTT

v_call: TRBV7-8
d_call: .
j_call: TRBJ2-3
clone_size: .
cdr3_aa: CASSLGSGSDTQYF
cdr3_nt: TGTGCCAGCAGCTTGGGTTCAGGGTCAGATACGCAGTATTTT

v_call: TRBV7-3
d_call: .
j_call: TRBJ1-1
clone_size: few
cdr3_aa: CASSLTSSGNTEAFF
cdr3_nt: TGTGCCAGCAGCTTAACGTCGTCCGGGAACACTGAAGCTTTCTTT

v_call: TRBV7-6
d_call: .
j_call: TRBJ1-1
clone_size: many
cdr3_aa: CASSPRTAKNYEAFF
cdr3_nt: TGTGCCAGCAGCCCCCGGACAGCCAAGAACTATGAAGCTTTCTTT

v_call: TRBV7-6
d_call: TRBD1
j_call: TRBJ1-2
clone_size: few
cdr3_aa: CASSLGNTGGVVGYTF
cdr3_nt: TGTGCCAGCAGCTTAGGGAATACAGGGGGCGTCGTTGGCTACACCTTC

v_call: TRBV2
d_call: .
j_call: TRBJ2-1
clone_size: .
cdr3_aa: CASGGKNPFF
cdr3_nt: TGTGCCAGCGGGGGGAAAAATCCGTTCTTC

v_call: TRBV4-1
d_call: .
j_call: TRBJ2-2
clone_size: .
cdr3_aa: CASSQVDSPNTGELFF
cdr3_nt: TGCGCCAGCAGCCAAGTGGACAGTCCGAACACCGGGGAGCTGTTTTTT

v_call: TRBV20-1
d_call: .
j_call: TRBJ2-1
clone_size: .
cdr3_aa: CSARDFNNNEQFF
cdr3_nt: TGCAGTGCTAGAGATTTCAACAACAATGAGCAGTTCTTC

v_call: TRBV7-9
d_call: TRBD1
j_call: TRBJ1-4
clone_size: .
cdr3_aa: CASSDPGGGEKLFF
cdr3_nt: TGTGCCAGCAGCGACCCAGGGGGAGGGGAAAAACTGTTTTTT

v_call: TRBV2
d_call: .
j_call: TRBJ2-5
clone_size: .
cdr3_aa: CASSEGPPQETQYF
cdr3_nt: TGTGCCAGCAGTGAAGGGCCACCACAAGAGACCCAGTACTTC

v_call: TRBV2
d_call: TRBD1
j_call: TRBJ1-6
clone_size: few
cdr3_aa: CASTAGTGATFYSPLHF
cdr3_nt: TGTGCCAGCACCGCCGGGACAGGGGCGACCTTTTATTCACCCCTCCACTTT

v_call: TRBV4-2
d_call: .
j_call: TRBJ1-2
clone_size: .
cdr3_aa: CASSQENAPNYGYTF
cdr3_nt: TGTGCCAGCAGCCAAGAGAACGCTCCTAACTATGGCTACACCTTC

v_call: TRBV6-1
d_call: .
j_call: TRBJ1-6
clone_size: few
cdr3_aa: CASSLTGPRGNSPLHF
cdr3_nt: TGTGCCAGCAGCCTAACAGGGCCGCGGGGTAATTCACCCCTCCACTTT

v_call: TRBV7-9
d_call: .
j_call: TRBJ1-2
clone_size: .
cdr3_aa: CASSLGRTRDGYTF
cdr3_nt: TGTGCCAGCAGCCTGGGACGGACAAGGGATGGCTACACCTTC

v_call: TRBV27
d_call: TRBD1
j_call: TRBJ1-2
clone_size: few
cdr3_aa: CASSLLWGGQGRNEGYTF
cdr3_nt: TGTGCCAGCAGTTTGCTGTGGGGCGGACAGGGCCGAAACGAGGGCTACACCTTC

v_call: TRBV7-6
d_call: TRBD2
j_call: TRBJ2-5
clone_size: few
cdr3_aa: CASSSAGEQETQYF
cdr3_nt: TGTGCCAGCAGCTCGGCGGGAGAGCAAGAGACCCAGTACTTC

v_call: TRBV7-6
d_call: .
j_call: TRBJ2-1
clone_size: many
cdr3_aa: CASSLRGGGLYNEQFF
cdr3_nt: TGTGCCAGCAGCTTAAGGGGCGGGGGCCTCTACAATGAGCAGTTCTTC

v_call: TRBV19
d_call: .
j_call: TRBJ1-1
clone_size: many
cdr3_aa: CASSGTEAFF
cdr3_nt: TGTGCCAGTAGTGGAACTGAAGCTTTCTTT

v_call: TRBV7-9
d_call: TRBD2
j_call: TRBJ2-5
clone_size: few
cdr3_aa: CASSGPGLAQETQYF
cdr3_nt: TGTGCCAGCAGCGGCCCGGGACTAGCCCAAGAGACCCAGTACTTC

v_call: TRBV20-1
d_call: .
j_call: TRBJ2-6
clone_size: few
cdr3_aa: CSGDPPGANVLTF
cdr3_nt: TGCAGTGGTGACCCACCTGGGGCCAACGTCCTGACTTTC

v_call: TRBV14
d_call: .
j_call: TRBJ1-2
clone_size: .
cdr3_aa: CASSQDWTSYGYTF
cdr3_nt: TGTGCCAGCAGCCAAGATTGGACATCTTATGGCTACACCTTC

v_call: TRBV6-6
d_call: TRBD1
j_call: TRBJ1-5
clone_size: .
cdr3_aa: CASSYPGQGFNQPQHF
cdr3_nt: TGTGCCAGCAGTTACCCGGGACAGGGATTCAATCAGCCCCAGCATTTT

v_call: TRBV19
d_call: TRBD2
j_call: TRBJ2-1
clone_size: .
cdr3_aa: CASTKILAGGINEQFF
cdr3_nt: TGTGCCAGTACCAAGATACTAGCGGGGGGCATCAATGAGCAGTTCTTC

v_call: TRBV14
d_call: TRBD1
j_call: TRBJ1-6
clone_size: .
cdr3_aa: CASSRGDSRYNSPLHF
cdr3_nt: TGTGCCAGCAGCCGAGGGGACAGCCGTTATAATTCACCCCTCCACTTT

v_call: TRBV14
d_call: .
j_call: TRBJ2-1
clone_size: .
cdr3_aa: CASSRRGGGSYNEQFF
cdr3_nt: TGTGCCAGCAGCCGCAGGGGGGGGGGCTCCTACAATGAGCAGTTCTTC

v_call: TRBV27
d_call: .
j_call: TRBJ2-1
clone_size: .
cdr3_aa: CASSVDQDEQFF
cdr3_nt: TGTGCCAGCAGTGTGGATCAGGATGAGCAGTTCTTC

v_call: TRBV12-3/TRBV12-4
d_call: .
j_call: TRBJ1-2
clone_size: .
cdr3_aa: CASSLTGNRDAVNYGYTF
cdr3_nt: TGTGCCAGCAGTTTGACGGGGAACCGGGACGCCGTAAACTATGGCTACACCTTC

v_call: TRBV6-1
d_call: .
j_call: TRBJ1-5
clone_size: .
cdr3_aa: CASSEAVLQHSNQPQHF
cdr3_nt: TGTGCCAGCAGTGAAGCTGTCCTACAGCATAGCAATCAGCCCCAGCATTTT

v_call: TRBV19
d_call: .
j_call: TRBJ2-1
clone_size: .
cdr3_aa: CASSIGDYNEQFF
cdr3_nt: TGTGCCAGTAGTATTGGAGATTACAATGAGCAGTTCTTC

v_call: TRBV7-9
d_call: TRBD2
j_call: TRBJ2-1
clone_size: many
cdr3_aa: CASSLVAGHNEQFF
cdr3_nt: TGTGCCAGCAGCTTAGTAGCGGGGCACAATGAGCAGTTCTTC

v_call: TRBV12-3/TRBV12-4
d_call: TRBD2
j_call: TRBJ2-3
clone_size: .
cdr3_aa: CASSGGRRGAPPDTQYF
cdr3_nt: TGTGCCAGCAGTGGTGGTAGGCGGGGGGCCCCCCCAGATACGCAGTATTTT

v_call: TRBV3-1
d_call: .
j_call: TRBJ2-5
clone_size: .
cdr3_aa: CASSQGTRETQYF
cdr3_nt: TGTGCCAGCAGCCAGGGTACTAGAGAGACCCAGTACTTC

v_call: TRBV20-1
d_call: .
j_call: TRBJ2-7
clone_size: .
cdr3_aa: CSARDSTYEQYF
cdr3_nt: TGCAGTGCCAGGGACTCCACCTACGAGCAGTACTTC

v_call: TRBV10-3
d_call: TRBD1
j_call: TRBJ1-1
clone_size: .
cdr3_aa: CATKDRAEGQAFF
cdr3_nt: TGTGCCACCAAAGACAGGGCGGAGGGACAAGCTTTCTTT

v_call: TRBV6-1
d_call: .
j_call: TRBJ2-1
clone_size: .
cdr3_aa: CASSYHGGTNEQFF
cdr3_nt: TGTGCCAGCAGTTACCACGGCGGGACTAATGAGCAGTTCTTC

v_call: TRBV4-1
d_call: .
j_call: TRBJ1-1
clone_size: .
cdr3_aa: CASSPHAGTEAFF
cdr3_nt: TGCGCCAGCAGCCCACACGCTGGCACTGAAGCTTTCTTT

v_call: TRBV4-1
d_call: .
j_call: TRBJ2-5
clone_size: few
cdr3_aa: CASSQDRGIFQETQYF
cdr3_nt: TGCGCCAGCAGCCAAGATAGGGGGATATTCCAAGAGACCCAGTACTTC

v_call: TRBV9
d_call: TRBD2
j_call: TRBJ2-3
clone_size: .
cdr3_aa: CASSASGGASDTQYF
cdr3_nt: TGTGCCAGCAGCGCAAGCGGGGGAGCTTCAGATACGCAGTATTTT

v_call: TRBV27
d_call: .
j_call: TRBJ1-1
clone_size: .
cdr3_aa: CASSPLTGTEAFF
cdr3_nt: TGTGCCAGCAGTCCCCTTACAGGCACTGAAGCTTTCTTT

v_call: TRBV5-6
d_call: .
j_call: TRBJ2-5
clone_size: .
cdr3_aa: CASSDSLLQETQYF
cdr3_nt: TGTGCCAGCAGCGACTCCCTCCTACAAGAGACCCAGTACTTC